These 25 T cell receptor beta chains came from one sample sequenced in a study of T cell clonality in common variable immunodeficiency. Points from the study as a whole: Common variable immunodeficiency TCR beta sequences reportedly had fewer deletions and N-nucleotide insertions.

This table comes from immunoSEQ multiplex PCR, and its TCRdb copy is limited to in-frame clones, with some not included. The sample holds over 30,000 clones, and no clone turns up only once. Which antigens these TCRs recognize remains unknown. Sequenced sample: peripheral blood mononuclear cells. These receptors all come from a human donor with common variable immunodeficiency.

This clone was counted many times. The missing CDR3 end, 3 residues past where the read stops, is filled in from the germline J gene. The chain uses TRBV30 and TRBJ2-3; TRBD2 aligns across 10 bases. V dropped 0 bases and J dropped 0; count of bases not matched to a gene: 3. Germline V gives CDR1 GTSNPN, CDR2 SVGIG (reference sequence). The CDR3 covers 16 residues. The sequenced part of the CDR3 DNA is TGTGCCTGGAGTGTAACTAGCGGGGCTAGCACAGATACG. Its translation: CAWSVTSGASTDT. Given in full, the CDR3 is CAWSVTSGASTDTQYF.

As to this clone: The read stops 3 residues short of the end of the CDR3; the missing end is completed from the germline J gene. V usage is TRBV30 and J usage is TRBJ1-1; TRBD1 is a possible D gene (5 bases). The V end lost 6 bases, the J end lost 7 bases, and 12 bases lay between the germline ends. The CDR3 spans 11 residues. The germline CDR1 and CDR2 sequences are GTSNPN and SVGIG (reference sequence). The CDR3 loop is CACGLGVEAFF. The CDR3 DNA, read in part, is TGTGCCTGCGGGTTAGGGGTTGAA.

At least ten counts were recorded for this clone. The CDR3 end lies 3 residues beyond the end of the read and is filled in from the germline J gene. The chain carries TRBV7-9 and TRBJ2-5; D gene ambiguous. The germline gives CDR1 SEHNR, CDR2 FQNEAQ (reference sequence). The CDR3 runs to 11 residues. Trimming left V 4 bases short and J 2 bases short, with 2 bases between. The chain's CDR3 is CASSSQETQYF. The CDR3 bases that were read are TGTGCCAGCAGCTCGCAAGAGACC.

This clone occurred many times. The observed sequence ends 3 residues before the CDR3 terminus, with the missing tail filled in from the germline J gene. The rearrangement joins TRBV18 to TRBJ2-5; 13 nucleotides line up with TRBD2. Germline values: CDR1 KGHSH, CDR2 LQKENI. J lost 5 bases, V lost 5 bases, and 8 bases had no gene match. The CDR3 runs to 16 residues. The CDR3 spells CASSSGTSGALETQYF. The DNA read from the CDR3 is TGTGCCAGCTCATCCGGGACTAGCGGGGCCCTCGAGACC.

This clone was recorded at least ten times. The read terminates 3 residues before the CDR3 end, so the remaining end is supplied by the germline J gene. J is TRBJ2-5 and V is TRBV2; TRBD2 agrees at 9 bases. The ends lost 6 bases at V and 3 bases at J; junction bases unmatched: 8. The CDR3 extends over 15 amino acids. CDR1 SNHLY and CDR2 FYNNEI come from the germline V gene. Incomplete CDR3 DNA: TGTGCCAGCAGCGGAGGACTAGCGCGTGAAGAGACC. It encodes CASSGGLAREET. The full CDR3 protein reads CASSGGLAREETQYF.

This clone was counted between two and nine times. CDR3 DNA (partial): TGTGCCTGGGCGACCGGGACTGGGCCCTTTTCGAACACCGGGGAG. The encoded protein is CAWATGTGPFSNTGE. The full-length CDR3 reads as CAWATGTGPFSNTGELFF. The V gene is TRBV30, the J gene TRBJ2-2; tentative D call: TRBD2 (6 bases). Sequencing ends 3 residues short of the CDR3 end; the germline J gene provides the rest. Germline V gives CDR1 GTSNPN, CDR2 SVGIG (reference sequence). The CDR3 covers 18 residues. Trimming cost V 5 bases and J 0 bases, with 22 bases left between them.

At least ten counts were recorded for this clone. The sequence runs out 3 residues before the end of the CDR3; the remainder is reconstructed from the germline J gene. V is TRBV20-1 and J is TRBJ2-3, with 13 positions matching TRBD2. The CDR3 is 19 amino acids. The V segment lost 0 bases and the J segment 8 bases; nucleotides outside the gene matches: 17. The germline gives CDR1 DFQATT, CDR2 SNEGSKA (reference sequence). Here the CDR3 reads CSARDPQLAGGLGPGTQYF. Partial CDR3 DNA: TGCAGTGCTAGAGATCCGCAACTAGCGGGGGGGCTTGGTCCGGGTACG.

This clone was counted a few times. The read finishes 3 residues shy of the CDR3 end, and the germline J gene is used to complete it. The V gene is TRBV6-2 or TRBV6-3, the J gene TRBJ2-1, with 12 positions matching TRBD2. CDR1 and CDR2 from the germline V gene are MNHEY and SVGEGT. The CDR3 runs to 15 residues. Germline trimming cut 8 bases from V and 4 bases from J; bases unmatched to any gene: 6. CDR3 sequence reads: CASGGTSGSYNEQFF. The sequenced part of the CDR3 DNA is TGTGCCAGCGGGGGGACTAGCGGGTCTTACAATGAG.

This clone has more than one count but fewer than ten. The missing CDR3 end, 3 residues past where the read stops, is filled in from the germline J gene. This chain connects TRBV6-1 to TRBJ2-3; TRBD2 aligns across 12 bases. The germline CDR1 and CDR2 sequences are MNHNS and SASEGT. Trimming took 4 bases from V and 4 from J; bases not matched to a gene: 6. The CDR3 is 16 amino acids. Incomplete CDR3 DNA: TGTGCCAGCAGTGTGAGGCCTAGCGGGGGGGCAGATACG. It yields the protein CASSVRPSGGADT. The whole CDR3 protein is CASSVRPSGGADTQYF.

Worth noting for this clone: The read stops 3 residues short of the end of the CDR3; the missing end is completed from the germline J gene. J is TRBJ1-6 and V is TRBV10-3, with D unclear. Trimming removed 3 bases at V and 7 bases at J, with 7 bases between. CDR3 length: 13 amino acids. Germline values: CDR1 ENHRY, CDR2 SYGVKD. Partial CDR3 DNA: TGTGCCATCAGTGAATTCGGGAATTCACCC. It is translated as CAISEFGNSP. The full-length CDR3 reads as CAISEFGNSPLHF.

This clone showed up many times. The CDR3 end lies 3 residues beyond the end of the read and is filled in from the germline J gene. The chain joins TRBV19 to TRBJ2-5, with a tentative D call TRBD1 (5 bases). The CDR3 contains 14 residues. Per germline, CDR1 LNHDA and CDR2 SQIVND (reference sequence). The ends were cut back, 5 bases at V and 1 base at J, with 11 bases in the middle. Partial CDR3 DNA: TGTGCCAGTAGTTCTACAGGATCCCAAGAGACC. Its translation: CASSSTGSQET. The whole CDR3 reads CASSSTGSQETQYF.

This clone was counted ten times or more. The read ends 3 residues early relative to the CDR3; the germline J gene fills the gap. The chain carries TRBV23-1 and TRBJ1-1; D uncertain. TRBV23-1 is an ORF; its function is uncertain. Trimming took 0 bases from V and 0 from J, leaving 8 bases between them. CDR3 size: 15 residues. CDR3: CASSQSLLLNTEAFF. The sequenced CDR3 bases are TGCGCCAGCAGTCAATCGTTGTTATTGAACACTGAA.

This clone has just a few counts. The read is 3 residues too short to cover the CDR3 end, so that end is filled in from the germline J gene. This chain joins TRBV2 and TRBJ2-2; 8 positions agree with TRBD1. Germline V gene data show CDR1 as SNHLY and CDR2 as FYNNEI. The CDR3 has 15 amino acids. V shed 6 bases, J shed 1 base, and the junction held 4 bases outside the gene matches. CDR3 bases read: TGTGCCAGCAGACCCGGACAGGGGAACACCGGGGAG. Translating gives CASRPGQGNTGE. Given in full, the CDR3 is CASRPGQGNTGELFF.

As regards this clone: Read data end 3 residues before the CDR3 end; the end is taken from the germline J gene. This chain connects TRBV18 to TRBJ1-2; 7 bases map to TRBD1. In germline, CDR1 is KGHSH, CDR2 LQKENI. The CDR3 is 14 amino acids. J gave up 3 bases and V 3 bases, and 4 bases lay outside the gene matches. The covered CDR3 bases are TGTGCCAGCTCACCGGGACAGAGTGACTATGGC. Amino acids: CASSPGQSDYG. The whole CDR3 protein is CASSPGQSDYGYTF. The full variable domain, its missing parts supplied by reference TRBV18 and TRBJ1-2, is NAGVMQNPRHLVRRRGQEARLRCSPMKGHSHVYWYRQLPEEGLKFMVYLQKENIIDESGMPKERFSAEFPKEGPSILRIQQVVRGDSAAYFCASSPGQSDYGYTFGSGTRLTVV.

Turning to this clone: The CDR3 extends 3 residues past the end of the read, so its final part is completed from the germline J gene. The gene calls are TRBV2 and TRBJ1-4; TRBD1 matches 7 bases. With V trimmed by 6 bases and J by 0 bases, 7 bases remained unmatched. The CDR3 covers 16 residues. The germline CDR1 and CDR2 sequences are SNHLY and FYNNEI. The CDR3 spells CASSPDRVATNEKLFF. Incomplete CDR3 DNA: TGTGCCAGCAGCCCCGACAGGGTTGCAACTAATGAAAAA.

The CDR3 sequence: CASSEGWGQPQHF. Partial CDR3 DNA: TGTGCCAGTTCCGAGGGGTGGGGTCAGCCC. The V call is TRBV19, the J call TRBJ1-5; D is perhaps TRBD1 (5 bases). The CDR3 extends 3 residues past the end of the read, so its final part is completed from the germline J gene. Germline CDR1 and CDR2: LNHDA and SQIVND (reference sequence). The V end was cut by 8 bases, the J end by 6 bases, with 14 bases between. This CDR3 has 13 amino acids. The full variable domain, with the rest looked up from reference TRBV19 and TRBJ1-5, is DGGITQSPKYLFRKEGQNVTLSCEQNLNHDAMYWYRQDPGQGLRLIYYSQIVNDFQKGDIAEGYSVSREKKESFPLTVTSAQKNPTAFYLCASSEGWGQPQHFGDGTRLSIL.

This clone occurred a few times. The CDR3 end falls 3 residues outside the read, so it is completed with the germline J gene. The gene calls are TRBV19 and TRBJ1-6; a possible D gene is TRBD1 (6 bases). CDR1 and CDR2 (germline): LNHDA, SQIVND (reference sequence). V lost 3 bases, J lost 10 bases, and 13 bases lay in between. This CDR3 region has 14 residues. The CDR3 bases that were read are TGTGCCAGTAGTATGAGGGGGGGGGAGTCACCC. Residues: CASSMRGGESP. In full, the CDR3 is CASSMRGGESPLHF. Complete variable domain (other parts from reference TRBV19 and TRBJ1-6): DGGITQSPKYLFRKEGQNVTLSCEQNLNHDAMYWYRQDPGQGLRLIYYSQIVNDFQKGDIAEGYSVSREKKESFPLTVTSAQKNPTAFYLCASSMRGGESPLHFGNGTRLTVT.

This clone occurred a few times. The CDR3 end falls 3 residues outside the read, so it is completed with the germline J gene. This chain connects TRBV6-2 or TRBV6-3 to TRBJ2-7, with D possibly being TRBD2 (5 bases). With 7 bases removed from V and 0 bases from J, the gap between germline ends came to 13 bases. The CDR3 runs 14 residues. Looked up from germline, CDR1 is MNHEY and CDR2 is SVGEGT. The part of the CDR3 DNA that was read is TGTGCCAGCACCAGAGGGCAGGTCTCCTACGAG. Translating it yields CASTRGQVSYE. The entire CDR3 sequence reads CASTRGQVSYEQYF.

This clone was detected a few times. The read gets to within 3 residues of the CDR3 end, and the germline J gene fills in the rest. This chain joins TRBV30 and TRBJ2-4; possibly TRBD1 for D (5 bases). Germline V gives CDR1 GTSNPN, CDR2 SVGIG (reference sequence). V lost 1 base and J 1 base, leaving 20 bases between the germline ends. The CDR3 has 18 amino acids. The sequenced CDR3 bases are TGTGCCTGGAGTGATGGCCGGGCAGGGCCAACTGCCAAAAACATT. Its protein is CAWSDGRAGPTAKNI. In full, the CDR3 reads CAWSDGRAGPTAKNIQYF.

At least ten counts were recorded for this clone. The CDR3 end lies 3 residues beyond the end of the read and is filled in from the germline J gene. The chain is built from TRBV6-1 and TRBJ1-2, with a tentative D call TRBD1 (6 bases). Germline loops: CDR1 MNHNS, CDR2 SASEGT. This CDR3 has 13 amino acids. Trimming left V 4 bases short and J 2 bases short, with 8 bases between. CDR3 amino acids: CASSAGQNYGYTF. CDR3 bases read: TGTGCCAGCAGTGCGGGACAAAACTATGGC.

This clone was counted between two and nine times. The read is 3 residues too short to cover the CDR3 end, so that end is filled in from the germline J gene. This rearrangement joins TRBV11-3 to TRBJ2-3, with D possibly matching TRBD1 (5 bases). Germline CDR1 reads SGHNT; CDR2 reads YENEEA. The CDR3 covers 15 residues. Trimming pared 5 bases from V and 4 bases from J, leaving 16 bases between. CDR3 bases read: TGTGCCAGCAGCAAGGGGCGCGCGCAGGCAGATACG. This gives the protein CASSKGRAQADT. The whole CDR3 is CASSKGRAQADTQYF.

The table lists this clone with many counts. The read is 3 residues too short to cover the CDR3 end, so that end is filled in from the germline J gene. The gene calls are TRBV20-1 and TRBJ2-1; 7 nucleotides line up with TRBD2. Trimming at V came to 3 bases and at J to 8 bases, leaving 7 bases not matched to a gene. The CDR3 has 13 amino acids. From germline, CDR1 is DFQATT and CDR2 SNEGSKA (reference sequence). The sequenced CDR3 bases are TGCAGTGCTAGTGATCAGCGGGACCATGAG. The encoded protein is CSASDQRDHE. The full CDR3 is CSASDQRDHEQFF.

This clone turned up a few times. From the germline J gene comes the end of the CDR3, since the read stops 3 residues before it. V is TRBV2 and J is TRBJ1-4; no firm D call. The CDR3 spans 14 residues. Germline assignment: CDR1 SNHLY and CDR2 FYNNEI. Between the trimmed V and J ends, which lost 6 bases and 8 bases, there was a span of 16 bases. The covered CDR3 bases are TGTGCCAGCAGCGCCCGGACGGGGAAGGAAAAA. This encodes CASSARTGKEK. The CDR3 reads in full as CASSARTGKEKLFF.

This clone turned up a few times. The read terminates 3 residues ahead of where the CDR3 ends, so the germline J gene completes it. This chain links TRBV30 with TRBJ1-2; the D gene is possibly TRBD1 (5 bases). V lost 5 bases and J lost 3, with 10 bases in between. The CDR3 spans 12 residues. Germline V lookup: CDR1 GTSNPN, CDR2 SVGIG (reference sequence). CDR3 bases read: TGTGCCTGGTCCCAGGGTGACTATGGC. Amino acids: CAWSQGDYG. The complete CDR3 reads CAWSQGDYGYTF.

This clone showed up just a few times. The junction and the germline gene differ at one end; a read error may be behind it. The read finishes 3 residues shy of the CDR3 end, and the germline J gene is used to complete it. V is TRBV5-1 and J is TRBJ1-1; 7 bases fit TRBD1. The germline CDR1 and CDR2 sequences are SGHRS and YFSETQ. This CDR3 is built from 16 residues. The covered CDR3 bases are TGCGCCAGCAGGTTGGGGCTAACAGGGGACCTCACTGAA. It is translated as CASRLGLTGDLTE. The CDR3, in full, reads CASRLGLTGDLTEAFF.